This T cell receptor (beta chain) was captured in a study of blood T cell repertoires in COVID-19. Study context: Sites in the United States, Italy and Spain provided acute and convalescent COVID-19 samples. Nucleic acid was either cDNA or gDNA, and it came from T cells, B-cell-depleted T cells, or PBMCs.

This CDR3 is 16 amino acids long. Germline CDR1 and CDR2: SGHRS and YFSETQ. The V gene end was trimmed by 4 bases and the J gene end by 4 bases; junction bases not matched to a gene: 13. Original handling: Reference gene primer amplification gave nucleated cell count estimates. The protocol was immunoSEQ multiplex PCR, while the TCRdb copy is restricted to in-frame clones and leaves out a portion. Clonal size and the V and J genes are those of that table, whereas D and trimming came from the DNA. The table includes roughly 250,000 clones, roughly 82% detected once. The sample holds a few counts of this clone.

The receptor was derived from a woman aged 80 or over with active or convalescent COVID-19. Sequencing was performed on peripheral blood. The V gene is TRBV5-1, the J gene TRBJ2-7; 8 bases agree with TRBD1. CDR3 in DNA: TGCGCCAGCAGCCTAGCAGGACAGGGCGAACAATACGAGCAGTACTTC. The encoded protein is CASSLAGQGEQYEQYF.